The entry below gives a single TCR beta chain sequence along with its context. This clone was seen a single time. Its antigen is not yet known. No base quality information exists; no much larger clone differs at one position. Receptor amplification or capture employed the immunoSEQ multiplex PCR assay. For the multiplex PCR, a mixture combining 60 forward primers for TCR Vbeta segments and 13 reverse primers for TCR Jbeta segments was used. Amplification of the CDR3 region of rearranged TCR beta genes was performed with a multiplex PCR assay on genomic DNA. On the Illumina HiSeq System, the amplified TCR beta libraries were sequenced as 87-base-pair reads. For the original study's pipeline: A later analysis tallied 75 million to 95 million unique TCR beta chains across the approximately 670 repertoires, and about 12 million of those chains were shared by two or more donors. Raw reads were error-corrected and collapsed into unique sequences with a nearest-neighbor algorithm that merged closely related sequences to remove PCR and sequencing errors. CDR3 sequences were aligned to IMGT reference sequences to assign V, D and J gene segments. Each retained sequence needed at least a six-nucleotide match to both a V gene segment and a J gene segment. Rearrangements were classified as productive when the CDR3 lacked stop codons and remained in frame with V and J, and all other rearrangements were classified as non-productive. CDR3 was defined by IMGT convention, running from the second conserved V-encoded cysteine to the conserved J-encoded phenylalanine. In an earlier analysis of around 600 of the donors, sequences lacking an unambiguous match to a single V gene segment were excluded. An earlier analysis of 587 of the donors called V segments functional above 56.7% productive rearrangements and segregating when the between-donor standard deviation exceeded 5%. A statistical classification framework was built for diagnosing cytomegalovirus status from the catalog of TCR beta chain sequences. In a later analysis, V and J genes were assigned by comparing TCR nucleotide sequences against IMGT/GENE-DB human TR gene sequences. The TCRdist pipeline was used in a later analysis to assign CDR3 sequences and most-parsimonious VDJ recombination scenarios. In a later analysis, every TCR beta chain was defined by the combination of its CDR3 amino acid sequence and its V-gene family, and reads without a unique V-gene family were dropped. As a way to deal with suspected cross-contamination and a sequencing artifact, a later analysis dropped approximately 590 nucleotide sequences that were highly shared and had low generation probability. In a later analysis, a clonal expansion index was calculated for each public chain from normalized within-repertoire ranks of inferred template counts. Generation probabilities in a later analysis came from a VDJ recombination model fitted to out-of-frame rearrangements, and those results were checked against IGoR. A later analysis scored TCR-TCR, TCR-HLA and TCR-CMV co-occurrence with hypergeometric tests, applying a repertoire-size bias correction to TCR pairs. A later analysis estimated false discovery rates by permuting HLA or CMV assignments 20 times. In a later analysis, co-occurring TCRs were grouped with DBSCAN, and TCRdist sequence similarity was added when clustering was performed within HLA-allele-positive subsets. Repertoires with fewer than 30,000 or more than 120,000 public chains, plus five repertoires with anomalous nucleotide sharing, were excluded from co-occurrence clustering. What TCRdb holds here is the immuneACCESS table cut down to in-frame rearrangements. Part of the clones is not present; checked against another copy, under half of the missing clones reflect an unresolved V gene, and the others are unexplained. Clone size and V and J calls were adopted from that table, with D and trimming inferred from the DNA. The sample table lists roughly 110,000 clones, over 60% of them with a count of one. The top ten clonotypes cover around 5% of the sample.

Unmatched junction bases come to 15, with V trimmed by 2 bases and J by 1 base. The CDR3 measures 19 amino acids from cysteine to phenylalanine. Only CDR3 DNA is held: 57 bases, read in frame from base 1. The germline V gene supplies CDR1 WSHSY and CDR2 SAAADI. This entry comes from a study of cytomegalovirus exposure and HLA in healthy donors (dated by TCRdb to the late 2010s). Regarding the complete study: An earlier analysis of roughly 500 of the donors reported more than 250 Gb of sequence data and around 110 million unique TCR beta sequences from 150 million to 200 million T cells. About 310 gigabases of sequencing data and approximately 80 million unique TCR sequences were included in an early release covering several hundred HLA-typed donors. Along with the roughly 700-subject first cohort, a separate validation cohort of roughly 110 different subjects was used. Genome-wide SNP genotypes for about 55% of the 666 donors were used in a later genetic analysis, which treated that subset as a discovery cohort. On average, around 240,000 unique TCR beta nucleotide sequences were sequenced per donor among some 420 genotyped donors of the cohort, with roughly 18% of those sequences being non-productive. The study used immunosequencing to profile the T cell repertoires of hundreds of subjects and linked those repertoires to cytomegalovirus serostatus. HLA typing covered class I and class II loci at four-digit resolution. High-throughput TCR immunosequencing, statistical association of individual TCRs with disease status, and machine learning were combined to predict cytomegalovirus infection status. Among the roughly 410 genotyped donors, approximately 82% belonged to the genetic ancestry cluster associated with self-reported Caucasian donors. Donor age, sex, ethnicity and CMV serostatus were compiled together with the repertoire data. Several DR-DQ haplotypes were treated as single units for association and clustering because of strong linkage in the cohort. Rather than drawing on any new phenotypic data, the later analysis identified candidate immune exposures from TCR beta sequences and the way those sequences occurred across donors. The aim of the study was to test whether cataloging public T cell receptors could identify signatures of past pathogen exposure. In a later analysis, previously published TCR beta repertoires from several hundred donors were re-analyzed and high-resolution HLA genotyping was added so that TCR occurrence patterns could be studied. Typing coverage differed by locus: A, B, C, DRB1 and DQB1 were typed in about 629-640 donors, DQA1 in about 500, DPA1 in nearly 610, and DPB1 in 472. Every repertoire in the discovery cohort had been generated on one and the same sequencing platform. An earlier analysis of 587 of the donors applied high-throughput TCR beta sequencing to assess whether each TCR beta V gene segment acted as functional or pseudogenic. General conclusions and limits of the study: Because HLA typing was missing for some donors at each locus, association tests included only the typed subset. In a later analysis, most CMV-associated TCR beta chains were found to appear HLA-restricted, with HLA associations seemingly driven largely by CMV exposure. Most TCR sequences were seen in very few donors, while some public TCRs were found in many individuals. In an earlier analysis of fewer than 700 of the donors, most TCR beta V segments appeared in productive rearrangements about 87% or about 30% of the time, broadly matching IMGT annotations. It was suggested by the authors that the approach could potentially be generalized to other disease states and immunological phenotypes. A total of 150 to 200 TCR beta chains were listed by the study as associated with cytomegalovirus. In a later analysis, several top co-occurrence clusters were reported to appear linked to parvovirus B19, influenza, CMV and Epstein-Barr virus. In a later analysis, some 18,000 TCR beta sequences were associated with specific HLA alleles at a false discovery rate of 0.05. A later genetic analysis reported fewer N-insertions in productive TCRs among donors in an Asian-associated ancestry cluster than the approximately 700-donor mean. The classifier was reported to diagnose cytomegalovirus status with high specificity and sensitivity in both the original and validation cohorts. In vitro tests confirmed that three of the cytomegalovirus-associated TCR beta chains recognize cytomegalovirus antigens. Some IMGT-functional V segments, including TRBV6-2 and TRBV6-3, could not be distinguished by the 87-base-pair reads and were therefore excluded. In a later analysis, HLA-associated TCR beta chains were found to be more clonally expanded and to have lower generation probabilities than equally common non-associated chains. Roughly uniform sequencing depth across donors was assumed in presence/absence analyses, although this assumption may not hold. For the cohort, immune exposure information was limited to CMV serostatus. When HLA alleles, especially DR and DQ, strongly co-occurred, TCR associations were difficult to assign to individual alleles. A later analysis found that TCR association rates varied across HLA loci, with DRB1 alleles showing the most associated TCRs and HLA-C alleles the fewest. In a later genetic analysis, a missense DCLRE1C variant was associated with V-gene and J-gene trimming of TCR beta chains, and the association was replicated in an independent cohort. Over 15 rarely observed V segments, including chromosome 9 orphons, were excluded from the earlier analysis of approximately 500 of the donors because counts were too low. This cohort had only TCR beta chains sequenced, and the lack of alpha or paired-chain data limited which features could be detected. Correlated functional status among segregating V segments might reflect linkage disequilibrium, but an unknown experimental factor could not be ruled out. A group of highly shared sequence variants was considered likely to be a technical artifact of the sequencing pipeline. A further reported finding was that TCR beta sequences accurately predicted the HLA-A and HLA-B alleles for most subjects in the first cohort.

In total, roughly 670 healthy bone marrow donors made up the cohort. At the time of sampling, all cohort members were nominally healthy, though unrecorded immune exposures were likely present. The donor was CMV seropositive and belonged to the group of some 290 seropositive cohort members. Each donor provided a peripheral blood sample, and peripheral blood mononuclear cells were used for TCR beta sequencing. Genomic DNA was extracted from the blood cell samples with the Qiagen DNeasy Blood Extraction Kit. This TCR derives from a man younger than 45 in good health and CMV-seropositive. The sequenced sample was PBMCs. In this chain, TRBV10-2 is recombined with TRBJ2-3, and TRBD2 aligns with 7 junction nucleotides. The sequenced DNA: TGCGCCAGCAGTGAGCGTCGGACTAGAGGTGAATCGCGCACAGATACGCAGTATTTT. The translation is CASSERRTRGESRTDTQYF.